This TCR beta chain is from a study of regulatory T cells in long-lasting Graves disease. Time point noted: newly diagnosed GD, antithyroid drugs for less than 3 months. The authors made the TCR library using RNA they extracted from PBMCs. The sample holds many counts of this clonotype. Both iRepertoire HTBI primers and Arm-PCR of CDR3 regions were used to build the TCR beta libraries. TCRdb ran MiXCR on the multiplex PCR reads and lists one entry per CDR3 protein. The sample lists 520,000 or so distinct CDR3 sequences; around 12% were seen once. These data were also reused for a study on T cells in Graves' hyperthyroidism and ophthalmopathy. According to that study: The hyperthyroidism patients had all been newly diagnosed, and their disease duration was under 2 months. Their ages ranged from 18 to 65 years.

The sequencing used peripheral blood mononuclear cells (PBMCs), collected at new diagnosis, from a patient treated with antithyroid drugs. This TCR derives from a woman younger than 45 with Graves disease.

The CDR3: CASTRRDYQETQYF. The CDR3 bases are TGTGCCAGCACCAGAAGGGACTACCAAGAGACCCAGTACTTC. This rearrangement joins TRBV6-1 to TRBJ2-5; possible D gene TRBD2, 6 bases. Germline assignment: CDR1 MNHNS and CDR2 SASEGT. The CDR3 is made up of 14 amino acids. Between the trimmed V and J ends, which lost 7 bases and 0 bases, there was a span of 12 bases.